The 32 T cell receptor beta chains presented below share a single source sample, sequenced in a study of T cell responses to AZD1222 COVID-19 vaccine. This table comes from immunoSEQ multiplex PCR, and its TCRdb copy is limited to in-frame clones, with some not included. The data contain about 170,000 clones, 75% to 95% of them seen just once; the ten biggest clones take up approximately 2.8%. Sequencing was performed on peripheral blood, taken on day 0 of AZD1222 vaccination. The receptors were sampled from an adult in good health.

The chain couples TRBV2 to TRBJ2-4; D unresolved. Trimming removed 3 bases at V and 8 bases at J, with 11 bases between. The germline CDR1 and CDR2 sequences are SNHLY and FYNNEI. CDR3 length: 13 residues. The CDR3 sequence is CASSDNGFDIQYF. The CDR3 bases are TGTGCCAGCAGTGATAATGGATTCGACATTCAGTACTTC.

V gene TRBV30 combines with J gene TRBJ1-2, with 7 nucleotides matching TRBD1. The V gene's germline CDR1 is GTSNPN and CDR2 SVGIG (reference sequence). The CDR3 loop spans 14 amino acids. After removal of 2 bases from V and 5 bases from J, the junction contained 8 bases not matched to a gene. CDR3 sequence: CAWSSGGQSYGYTF. DNA of the CDR3: TGTGCCTGGAGTTCCGGGGGACAGTCATATGGCTACACCTTC. The full variable domain, with the rest looked up from reference TRBV30 and TRBJ1-2, is SQTIHQWPATLVQPVGSPLSLECTVEGTSNPNLYWYRQAAGRGLQLLFYSVGIGQISSEVPQNLSASRPQDRQFILSSKKLLLSDSGFYLCAWSSGGQSYGYTFGSGTRLTVV.

V and J are TRBV6-5 and TRBJ1-6; a possible D gene is TRBD1 (5 bases). The CDR3 totals 14 residues. Germline CDR1 MNHEY, CDR2 SVGAGI. V was clipped by 2 bases and J by 7 bases, with 9 bases between them. DNA for the CDR3: TGTGCCAGCAGTTACGGGGCAGGCAATTCACCCCTCCACTTT. Residues: CASSYGAGNSPLHF.

This sequence joins TRBV6-5 and TRBJ1-2, with TRBD1 matching over 7 bases. The CDR3 consists of 13 residues. Germline V gene lookup returns CDR1 MNHEY and CDR2 SVGAGI. The trim removed 8 bases at V and 2 bases at J, leaving 5 bases unmatched. CDR3 DNA: TGTGCCAGCGGCCAGGGGGTAAACTATGGCTACACCTTC. Amino acids: CASGQGVNYGYTF.

The chain joins TRBV27 to TRBJ2-3, with TRBD1 identical over 7 bases. This CDR3 region has 13 residues. Germline V gene lookup returns CDR1 MNHEY and CDR2 SMNVEV (reference sequence). Trimming cost V 2 bases and J 4 bases; bases outside gene matches: 0. DNA of the CDR3: TGTGCCAGCAGTTTACAGGGGGCAGATACGCAGTATTTT. Encoded protein: CASSLQGADTQYF.

This chain uses TRBV9 with TRBJ2-1; D not certain. This CDR3 comprises 15 residues. Trimming took off 3 bases at V and 4 bases at J, with 14 bases between the two ends. In germline, CDR1 is SGDLS, CDR2 YYNGEE. This chain's CDR3 is CASSEDQVGYNEQFF. CDR3 coding DNA: TGTGCCAGCAGCGAGGACCAGGTAGGATACAATGAGCAGTTCTTC.

The CDR3 reads CASSPGASGVTGELFF. In DNA form, the CDR3 reads TGTGCCAGCAGCCCGGGGGCTAGCGGGGTCACCGGGGAGCTGTTTTTT. This chain joins TRBV11-2 and TRBJ2-2; 9 positions match TRBD2. The CDR3 is 16 residues long. Germline V gene data show CDR1 as SGHAT and CDR2 as FQNNGV. Trimming cost V 5 bases and J 4 bases; bases outside gene matches: 8.

The rearrangement joins TRBV18 to TRBJ2-7; D may be TRBD1 (5 bases). The CDR3 length is 14 residues. The germline V and J ends were trimmed by 3 bases and 1 base, with 10 bases remaining between them. Germline values: CDR1 KGHSH, CDR2 LQKENI. The CDR3 sequence is CASSPPSGSYEQYF. CDR3 coding DNA: TGTGCCAGCTCACCCCCATCAGGGTCCTACGAGCAGTACTTC. Combining the CDR3 with reference TRBV18 and TRBJ2-7 gives the whole variable domain NAGVMQNPRHLVRRRGQEARLRCSPMKGHSHVYWYRQLPEEGLKFMVYLQKENIIDESGMPKERFSAEFPKEGPSILRIQQVVRGDSAAYFCASSPPSGSYEQYFGPGTRLTVT.

This clone was recorded a few times. The CDR3, as DNA: TGTGCCATCAGTGACGACAGGGGAGCCTACGAGCAGTACTTC. Translating gives CAISDDRGAYEQYF. The chain is built from TRBV10-3 and TRBJ2-7; 8 nucleotides line up with TRBD1. Trimming cost V 3 bases and J 2 bases; bases outside gene matches: 3. The CDR3 spans 14 residues. Germline CDR1 is ENHRY and CDR2 is SYGVKD.

This clone has a count of ten or more. V gene TRBV5-6 combines with J gene TRBJ1-5; weak D call: TRBD1 (6 bases). The CDR3 spans 16 residues. CDR1 is SGHDT, CDR2 YYEEEE, per germline. Trimming shortened V by 1 base and J by 7 bases, and 18 bases separated the two germline ends. DNA of the CDR3: TGTGCCAGCAGCTTGAACTTTCTGGGGGCGAGGCAGCCCCAGCATTTT. Its protein is CASSLNFLGARQPQHF.

There are a few counts of this clone. V is TRBV6-2 or TRBV6-3 and J is TRBJ1-6; TRBD1 matches at 7 bases. The junction had 9 bases not matched to a gene; V was cut back by 6 bases and J by 10 bases. Germline-derived CDR1 and CDR2 are MNHEY and SVGEGT. This CDR3 has 14 amino acids. CDR3 sequence (DNA): TGTGCCAGCAGCTCAGGGGGTCCGAGATCACCCCTCCACTTT. Encoded protein: CASSSGGPRSPLHF.

The chain has TRBV6-5 and TRBJ1-6; no clear D gene. This CDR3 region has 15 residues. V was shortened by 2 bases and J by 0 bases, with 5 bases between the two germline ends. Germline CDR1 reads MNHEY; CDR2 reads SVGAGI. This chain's CDR3 is CASSYGSSYNSPLHF. As DNA, the CDR3 is TGTGCCAGCAGTTACGGGAGCTCCTATAATTCACCCCTCCACTTT.

The chain carries TRBV5-1 and TRBJ2-1; TRBD1 matches 7 bases. V lost 4 bases to trimming and J lost 4 bases; unmatched junction nucleotides: 2. This CDR3 spans 13 amino acids. Germline CDR1 reads SGHRS; CDR2 reads YFSETQ. The CDR3 loop is CASSLGQYNEQFF. CDR3 DNA: TGCGCCAGCAGCCTGGGACAGTACAATGAGCAGTTCTTC.

In its sample, this clone was seen a few times. The chain has TRBV6-2 or TRBV6-3 and TRBJ2-3; D is perhaps TRBD2 (6 bases). The CDR3 loop spans 17 amino acids. Germline V CDR1 and CDR2: MNHEY, SVGEGT. Trimming stripped 2 bases from V and 4 bases from J, with 19 bases between. The CDR3 sequence: CASSYPAGTLRPDTQYF. As DNA, the CDR3 is TGTGCCAGCAGTTACCCGGCGGGGACCCTCCGGCCAGATACGCAGTATTTT.

V gene TRBV3-1 (or the pseudogene TRBV3-2) combines with J gene TRBJ1-4; tentative D call: TRBD1 (5 bases). Per germline, CDR1 LGHDT and CDR2 YNNKEL (reference sequence). Trimming removed 1 base at V and 1 base at J, with 10 bases between. The CDR3 is made up of 16 amino acids. The CDR3 here is CASSQGVGLTNEKLFF. The DNA of the CDR3 is TGTGCCAGCAGCCAAGGGGTGGGGCTAACTAATGAAAAACTGTTTTTT.

This clone is a singleton in its sample. This CDR3 reads CASSIRAGSYNEQFF. The CDR3, as DNA: TGTGCCAGCAGCATCCGCGCCGGGTCCTACAATGAGCAGTTCTTC. The V call is TRBV7-9, the J call TRBJ2-1; D is unresolved. The CDR3 extends over 15 amino acids. The V end lost 5 bases, the J end lost 1 base, and 12 bases lay between the germline ends. Germline CDR1 reads SEHNR; CDR2 reads FQNEAQ (reference sequence). The full variable domain, with the rest looked up from reference TRBV7-9 and TRBJ2-1, is DTGVSQNPRHKITKRGQNVTFRCDPISEHNRLYWYRQTLGQGPEFLTYFQNEAQLEKSRLLSDRFSAERPKGSFSTLEIQRTEQGDSAMYLCASSIRAGSYNEQFFGPGTRLTVL.

The chain joins TRBV6-2 or TRBV6-3 to TRBJ2-2; 11 bases are a match to TRBD2. Germline V gives CDR1 MNHEY, CDR2 SVGEGT. The V gene end was trimmed by 0 bases and the J gene end by 6 bases; junction bases not matched to a gene: 6. The CDR3 consists of 17 residues. As DNA, the CDR3 is TGTGCCAGCAGTTACTCGCTACTAGCGGGGGACCCCGGGGAGCTGTTTTTT. It yields the protein CASSYSLLAGDPGELFF.

The V and J genes are TRBV30 and TRBJ2-2; a weak D match, TRBD1 (6 bases). V lost 5 bases, J lost 1 base, and 14 bases lay in between. This CDR3 has 15 amino acids. The germline V gene has CDR1 GTSNPN and CDR2 SVGIG (reference sequence). CDR3 amino acids: CAWQPGTKNTGELFF. The CDR3 DNA sequence: TGTGCCTGGCAGCCCGGGACAAAGAACACCGGGGAGCTGTTTTTT. Variable domain in full (rest from reference TRBV30 and TRBJ2-2): SQTIHQWPATLVQPVGSPLSLECTVEGTSNPNLYWYRQAAGRGLQLLFYSVGIGQISSEVPQNLSASRPQDRQFILSSKKLLLSDSGFYLCAWQPGTKNTGELFFGEGSRLTVL.

DNA of the CDR3: TGTGCCAGCAGCTTGGGCAGGGATGCGGGAAAACTGTTTTTT. Protein sequence: CASSLGRDAGKLFF. This rearrangement joins TRBV7-9 to TRBJ1-4, with a weak D call TRBD1 (5 bases). Germline V gene sequence: CDR1 SEHNR, CDR2 FQNEAQ (reference sequence). The CDR3 is made up of 14 amino acids. V shed 3 bases and J shed 10 bases, with 15 bases lying between them.

The rearrangement links TRBV18 to TRBJ2-2; D may be TRBD2 (5 bases). CDR1 is KGHSH and CDR2 is LQKENI in the germline V gene. The CDR3 is made up of 13 amino acids. V was pared by 1 base and J by 6 bases, with 6 bases between. As DNA, the CDR3 is TGTGCCAGCTCACCACGAGGGCCCGGGGAGCTGTTTTTT. Residues: CASSPRGPGELFF.

The gene calls are TRBV20-1 and TRBJ1-6; D remains unclear. The CDR3 covers 15 residues. CDR1 and CDR2 from the germline V gene are DFQATT and SNEGSKA (reference sequence). Trimming pared 3 bases from V and 0 bases from J, leaving 9 bases between. The chain's CDR3 is CSASWHPSYNSPLHF. The CDR3 nucleotides read TGCAGTGCTAGTTGGCACCCCTCCTATAATTCACCCCTCCACTTT.

This clone was detected only once. The chain uses TRBV5-5 and TRBJ2-5, with TRBD1 as a possible D gene (7 bases). The ends were cut back, 1 base at V and 5 bases at J, with 15 bases in the middle. Germline V gene lookup returns CDR1 SGHKS and CDR2 YYEKEE (reference sequence). The CDR3 is 15 residues long. CDR3 residues: CASSLTAGGTETQYF. In DNA, the CDR3 is TGTGCCAGCAGCTTGACGGCAGGGGGGACGGAGACCCAGTACTTC.

V gene TRBV6-1 combines with J gene TRBJ1-2; D is ambiguous. Per the germline V gene, CDR1 is MNHNS and CDR2 is SASEGT. V was trimmed by 5 bases and J by 4 bases, leaving 11 bases between them. The CDR3 runs 13 residues. The CDR3 reads CASSFTASYGYTF. The CDR3 DNA reads as TGTGCCAGCAGTTTTACAGCCTCCTATGGCTACACCTTC.

This clone has only one observation. The chain links TRBV2 to TRBJ1-2; possible D gene TRBD1, 6 bases. Germline assignment: CDR1 SNHLY and CDR2 FYNNEI. Between the trimmed V and J ends, which lost 4 bases and 2 bases, there was a span of 8 bases. The CDR3 consists of 13 residues. CDR3 coding DNA: TGTGCCAGCAGTGGGACAGCCAACTATGGCTACACCTTC. The encoded protein is CASSGTANYGYTF.

The CDR3 region is CASDRTGGNYGYTF. CDR3 bases: TGTGCCAGCGACCGTACAGGGGGGAACTATGGCTACACCTTC. The chain uses TRBV19 and TRBJ1-2, with 8 bases lining up with TRBD1. CDR1 is LNHDA and CDR2 is SQIVND in the germline V gene (reference sequence). Germline trimming cut 9 bases from V and 2 bases from J; bases unmatched to any gene: 8. The CDR3 runs 14 residues.

V and J are TRBV6-5 and TRBJ2-7; tentatively, D is TRBD1 (6 bases). V was pared by 6 bases and J by 2 bases, with 17 bases between. Germline assignment: CDR1 MNHEY and CDR2 SVGAGI. The CDR3 runs to 15 residues. CDR3 amino acids: CASRNTGQPPYEQYF. Here the CDR3 DNA reads TGTGCCAGCAGGAACACCGGACAGCCCCCCTACGAGCAGTACTTC.

This chain links TRBV5-4 with TRBJ2-5, with 12 bases fitting TRBD2. The CDR3 length is 17 residues. Germline CDR1 SGHNT, CDR2 YYREEE (reference sequence). J gave up 4 bases and V 4 bases, and 11 bases lay outside the gene matches. The CDR3 protein is CASSVEASGGAVETQYF. CDR3 nucleotides: TGTGCCAGCAGCGTCGAGGCTAGCGGGGGGGCCGTAGAGACCCAGTACTTC. Full variable domain (missing parts from reference TRBV5-4 and TRBJ2-5): ETGVTQSPTHLIKTRGQQVTLRCSSQSGHNTVSWYQQALGQGPQFIFQYYREEENGRGNFPPRFSGLQFPNYSSELNVNALELDDSALYLCASSVEASGGAVETQYFGPGTRLLVL.

The chain joins TRBV7-9 to TRBJ2-3; 14 positions agree with TRBD2. Germline V CDR1 and CDR2: SEHNR, FQNEAQ (reference sequence). Trimming cost V 5 bases and J 7 bases; bases outside gene matches: 8. The CDR3 runs 16 residues. The CDR3 sequence: CASSPRLAGGPNTQYF. The CDR3 bases are TGTGCCAGCAGCCCCCGACTAGCGGGGGGGCCGAATACGCAGTATTTT.

The chain joins TRBV30 to TRBJ1-4; the D gene is possibly TRBD1 (6 bases). V lost 1 base to trimming and J lost 7 bases, with 25 bases between them. CDR3 length: 18 amino acids. CDR1 is GTSNPN and CDR2 is SVGIG in the germline V gene (reference sequence). CDR3 sequence: CAWSAPPRGGRGGEKLFF. The DNA for the CDR3 is TGTGCCTGGAGTGCTCCTCCCCGGGGGGGCCGCGGGGGTGAAAAACTGTTTTTT. Filled out from reference TRBV30 and TRBJ1-4, the complete variable domain reads SQTIHQWPATLVQPVGSPLSLECTVEGTSNPNLYWYRQAAGRGLQLLFYSVGIGQISSEVPQNLSASRPQDRQFILSSKKLLLSDSGFYLCAWSAPPRGGRGGEKLFFGSGTQLSVL.

The chain is built from TRBV7-8 and TRBJ1-5; a weak D match, TRBD1 (6 bases). Germline CDR1 and CDR2: SGHVS and FQNEAQ. The V and J ends lost 1 base and 2 bases respectively, with 12 bases between them. The CDR3 covers 16 residues. CDR3 region: CASSLGGGSGNQPQHF. The DNA of the CDR3 is TGTGCCAGCAGCTTAGGAGGGGGGTCAGGCAATCAGCCCCAGCATTTT.

This sequence joins TRBV7-8 and TRBJ2-3; 7 positions agree with TRBD1. Trimming at V came to 5 bases and at J to 0 bases, leaving 8 bases not matched to a gene. Germline values: CDR1 SGHVS, CDR2 FQNEAQ. The CDR3 is 16 residues long. CDR3 in amino acids: CASSQRDSSSTDTQYF. CDR3 sequence (DNA): TGTGCCAGCAGCCAAAGGGACAGCTCTAGCACAGATACGCAGTATTTT.

V gene TRBV7-3 combines with J gene TRBJ2-1; the D gene is possibly TRBD2 (6 bases). Trimming shortened V by 2 bases and J by 10 bases, and 21 bases separated the two germline ends. Germline V gene data show CDR1 as SGHTA and CDR2 as FQGTGA. This CDR3 is built from 16 residues. Written as DNA, the CDR3 is TGTGCCAGCAGCTTACGCGGGGACGGGGCATATCGGGAGCAGTTCTTC. Its translation is CASSLRGDGAYREQFF.